This entry features one T cell receptor (beta chain) sequence. Its antigen target is currently unknown. Base qualities are not at hand, and no much larger clone is one base apart. This sample stems from a study of blood T cell repertoires in COVID-19 (dated by TCRdb to about 2020). A note on the overall study: Samples covering the acute and convalescent phases of COVID-19 were provided by collaborators in the United States, Italy and Spain. Subjects who had been exposed to COVID-19, were actively infected with it, or had recovered from it provided the deeply sampled blood TCRbeta repertoires that made up the dataset. Where available, HLA class I and class II types were taken from metadata supplied by the sample provider and were not determined by assay-based typing. Samples came from the ongoing ImmuneRACE study (first 160 participants) plus 1,254 subjects from 6 global collaborators. The prospective study material was composed of cDNA or gDNA derived from T cells, B-cell-depleted T cells, or PBMCs. Nearly every sample came with metadata listing a de-identified subject ID, COVID-19 status, age in years and sex. The repertoires were released in a freely available public database meant as a resource for research on the immune response to SARS-CoV-2. What the research found in general, with its limitations: How much clinical and demographic metadata was included differed by source and by participant, and the metadata was provided uncurated.

Its CDR3 holds 14 amino acids, cysteine through phenylalanine. The entry retains the CDR3 DNA only, 42 bases that are in frame from base 1. V gives up 4 bases and J gives up 0 bases, and the segment between their germline ends measures 11 bases. The germline V gene supplies CDR1 SGHRS and CDR2 YFSETQ. The immunoSEQ Assay, a bias-controlled multiplex PCR, was used to amplify TCRbeta CDR3 regions from genomic DNA. Per the authors' processing: Nucleated cell counts per sample were estimated from amplification of reference gene primers within the assay. To quantify the absolute abundance of each unique TCRbeta CDR3 rearrangement, sequence reads were collapsed and filtered. Productive Simpson clonality was computed per sample as the square root of Simpson's diversity index over productive rearrangements. Held by TCRdb, this immuneACCESS table contains in-frame sequences only and omits some clones. Under half of the omission traces to an unresolved V gene where checked; the cause of the rest is unknown. That table supplies the V and J calls and clone size; D and trimming were determined from the DNA. Within this sample are tens of thousands of clones, with around four fifths of them counted one time only. 3% to 4.5% of the sample lies in the top ten.

Each collaborating institution followed its own protocols to collect whole blood in K2EDTA tubes. For TCRbeta analysis, collaborators shipped samples as frozen whole blood, isolated PBMCs, or DNA extracted from either of those sample types. This TCR derives from a woman of 80 years or more with acute or convalescent COVID-19. The sample taken for sequencing was peripheral blood. The V gene is TRBV5-1 and the J gene is TRBJ2-7; TRBD2 is possibly the D segment (5 matching bases). The DNA sequence follows: TGCGCCAGCAGCCCCCGAGGGAGCTCCTACGAGCAGTACTTC. It codes for CASSPRGSSYEQYF.